This T cell receptor beta chain is from a study of T cells expressing NK-cell markers. From germline, CDR1 is LNHDA and CDR2 SQIVND (reference sequence). This CDR3 is built from 14 residues. In generating TCR beta cDNA, 5'RACE template switching with UMIs was used. TCRdb reanalyzed the 5' RACE reads, giving one entry per CDR3 protein sequence and no DNA. Found here are roughly 380,000 distinct CDR3 sequences; the top ten clones hold around 5.3%. The chain carries TRBV19 and TRBJ1-6; the TCRdb D gene call, TRBD1, has no DNA to confirm it. The TCR comes from a man between 18 and 69 years old in good health. Material for sequencing was blood T cells: a sorted CD56 or NKG2C T cell subset, CD4+ or CD8+ T cells, or bulk PBMC T cells (not recorded which). The CDR3 spells CASCQTGNDSPLHF. Variable domain in full (rest from reference TRBV19 and TRBJ1-6): DGGITQSPKYLFRKEGQNVTLSCEQNLNHDAMYWYRQDPGQGLRLIYYSQIVNDFQKGDIAEGYSVSREKKESFPLTVTSAQKNPTAFYLCASCQTGNDSPLHFGNGTRLTVT.